Listed here is a single TCR beta chain. These data come from a study of blood T cell repertoires in COVID-19. Study at large: Sites in the United States, Italy and Spain provided acute and convalescent COVID-19 samples.

Original processing methods: The authors estimated nucleated cell counts from reference gene primer amplification. The table came from immunoSEQ multiplex PCR; TCRdb's copy has only in-frame clones and leaves some out. V, J and clone size are those of that table, while D and trimming were read from the DNA. The table includes around 300,000 clones, around 91% detected once. The germline V gene has CDR1 SGHRS and CDR2 YFSETQ. The CDR3 extends over 14 amino acids. Between the trimmed V and J ends, which lost 2 bases and 2 bases, there was a span of 9 bases. Adults between roughly 18 and 95 years of age took part from more than 20 US areas. Participant-given clinical history determined each cohort assignment.

This TCR derives from a woman between 18 and 30 years old who had recovered from COVID-19. The sample was PBMCs or T cells enriched from blood (not recorded which). The V gene is TRBV5-1, the J gene TRBJ2-3; no definite D call. CDR3 DNA: TGCGCCAGCAGCTTTCGCCAGTTCACAGATACGCAGTATTTT. Amino acids: CASSFRQFTDTQYF.